This T cell receptor (beta chain) was observed in a study of cytomegalovirus exposure and HLA in healthy donors. The study, taken as a whole, reports: The authors reported that TCR beta sequences could predict HLA-A and HLA-B alleles. These predictions were accurate for most subjects in the first cohort. TCR beta chains associated with HLA were, in a later analysis, more clonally expanded than equally common others. Later on, analysis showed that most CMV-associated TCR beta chains appeared to be HLA-restricted.

A single count supports this clone. Its antigen remains unidentified. This CDR3 is 15 amino acids long. Germline CDR1 and CDR2: WSHSY and SAAADI. Deletions cut 7 bases from V and 6 bases from J, with 18 bases between. The PCR contained 60 Vbeta and 13 Jbeta primers. Source study methods: Roughly 12 million shared chains were among roughly 81 million unique TCR beta chains counted in a later analysis. Sequencing was performed with immunoSEQ multiplex PCR; in TCRdb, only in-frame clones are kept and a portion is missing. V, J and clone size were drawn from that table, and D and trimming were deduced from the DNA. The sample consists of approximately 100,000 clones, approximately 80% of them appearing once.

The V gene is TRBV10-2, the J gene TRBJ2-2; possible D gene TRBD1, 5 bases. This clonotype originated in a man aged 35 to 55 in good health and CMV-seropositive. Sequenced input: PBMCs. The CDR3 region is CASISLVEGAGELFF. DNA for the CDR3: TGCGCCAGCATCTCCCTCGTGGAAGGGGCCGGGGAGCTGTTTTTT.